These 25 T cell receptor beta chains were all obtained from the same sample, sequenced in a study of cytomegalovirus exposure and HLA in healthy donors (dated by TCRdb to the late 2010s). Receptor libraries were prepared by the immunoSEQ multiplex PCR assay. A mixture of 60 forward primers for TCR Vbeta segments and 13 reverse primers for TCR Jbeta segments was used in the multiplex PCR. TCRdb obtained this table from immuneACCESS and retained in-frame rearrangements with V and J assigned. These tables miss some clones; where compared with another copy, unresolved V genes account for less than half of the shortfall, and the remainder is unexplained. This sample comprises 100,000 to 120,000 clones, approximately 67% of them detected only once. The top ten constitute roughly 8% of the sample. Sequencing was performed on PBMCs. The receptors were sampled from a man younger than 35 in good health and CMV-seropositive.

The chain uses TRBV21-1 and TRBJ2-5; whether TRBD1, the table's D call, matches the DNA was not checked. TRBV21-1 is designated a pseudogene. The CDR3 length is 13 residues. In DNA, the CDR3 is TGTGCCAACCGGACAGGGGTTTTGGAGACCCAGTACTTC. Translation gives CANRTGVLETQYF.

This chain uses TRBV6-1 with TRBJ2-7; 9 bases match TRBD1. The J segment lost 3 bases and the V segment lost 8 bases, leaving 2 bases of the junction unmatched. CDR3 length: 12 residues. The germline gives CDR1 MNHNS, CDR2 SASEGT. The CDR3 region has the DNA TGTGCCAGCCCGGGACAGGGCTACGAGCAGTACGTC. It is translated as CASPGQGYEQYV.

This chain uses TRBV27 with TRBJ2-5; 7 nucleotides match TRBD2. Germline trimming cut 6 bases from V and 5 bases from J; bases unmatched to any gene: 6. This CDR3 has 13 amino acids. Germline V gene data show CDR1 as MNHEY and CDR2 as SMNVEV (reference sequence). The CDR3 reads CASSLGLGETQYF. The CDR3 DNA is TGTGCCAGCAGCCTAGGACTAGGGGAGACCCAGTACTTC.

The V and J genes are TRBV5-1 and TRBJ1-1, with 7 bases matching TRBD1. This CDR3 region has 14 residues. CDR1 is SGHRS and CDR2 is YFSETQ in the germline V gene. The V segment lost 3 bases and the J segment 5 bases; nucleotides outside the gene matches: 7. The CDR3 DNA reads TGCGCCAGCAGCTACAGGGGAGTAGGGACTGAAGCTTTCTTT. Its protein product is CASSYRGVGTEAFF.

V gene TRBV9 combines with J gene TRBJ1-1, with D possibly matching TRBD1 (6 bases). CDR3 length: 12 residues. Deletions cut 4 bases from V and 6 bases from J, with 10 bases between. CDR1 SGDLS and CDR2 YYNGEE come from the germline V gene. CDR3 sequence reads: CASSSQGAEAFF. CDR3 bases: TGTGCCAGCAGCTCACAGGGTGCTGAAGCTTTCTTT.

This chain links TRBV10-1 with TRBJ2-7, with 8 bases that match TRBD2. J was trimmed by 1 base and V by 4 bases; bases with no gene match: 3. Germline V gives CDR1 WNHNN, CDR2 SYGVQD (reference sequence). The CDR3 is made up of 14 amino acids. CDR3 sequence (DNA): TGCGCCAGCAGTGTAACTAGCGGATCCTACGAGCAGTACGTC. Translation: CASSVTSGSYEQYV.

The rearrangement links TRBV6-5 to TRBJ2-3; 8 bases line up with TRBD1. The CDR3 has 13 residues. With 6 bases clipped from V and 6 bases from J, the junction kept 5 bases outside the gene matches. Germline V gene data show CDR1 as MNHEY and CDR2 as SVGAGI. In nucleotides, the CDR3 is TGTGCCAGCAGGGGACAGGCCAAGGATACGCAGTATTTT. Its translation is CASRGQAKDTQYF.

The CDR3 loop is CASSPTSGDYYEQYF. The CDR3 DNA sequence: TGTGCCAGCAGCCCGACTAGCGGGGACTATTACGAGCAGTACTTC. This chain connects TRBV6-5 to TRBJ2-7; the match to TRBD2 covers 11 bases. Germline V lookup: CDR1 MNHEY, CDR2 SVGAGI. The CDR3 has 15 residues. V lost 6 bases, J lost 4 bases, and 8 bases stayed unmatched.

The chain carries TRBV7-6 and TRBJ2-1; possible D gene TRBD2, 6 bases. This CDR3 comprises 13 residues. The germline V gene encodes CDR1 SGHVS and CDR2 FNYEAQ. Trimming removed 1 base at V and 8 bases at J, with 9 bases between. The chain's CDR3 is CASSLVREDEQFF. The CDR3 DNA follows: TGTGCCAGCAGCTTAGTTAGGGAGGATGAGCAGTTCTTC.

This chain uses TRBV6-6 with TRBJ1-5; possibly TRBD1 for D (5 bases). V shed 2 bases and J shed 6 bases, with 14 bases lying between them. The CDR3 sequence is 15 residues long. Germline values: CDR1 MNHNY, CDR2 SVGAGI (reference sequence). DNA for the CDR3: TGTGCCAGCAGTTACACGGACCAGGGTTCTCAGCCCCAGCATTTT. Translating gives CASSYTDQGSQPQHF.

The chain couples TRBV11-3 to TRBJ2-2, with a possible D match to TRBD2 (5 bases). Germline values: CDR1 SGHNT, CDR2 YENEEA. The CDR3 contains 14 residues. The V end lost 5 bases, the J end lost 6 bases, and 13 bases lay between the germline ends. Here the CDR3 reads CASSTRAESGELFF. The DNA of the CDR3 is TGTGCCAGCAGCACGCGGGCCGAGTCCGGGGAGCTGTTTTTT. The whole variable domain, filled in from reference TRBV11-3 and TRBJ2-2, reads EAGVVQSPRYKIIEKKQPVAFWCNPISGHNTLYWYLQNLGQGPELLIRYENEEAVDDSQLPKDRFSAERLKGVDSTLKIQPAELGDSAVYLCASSTRAESGELFFGEGSRLTVL.

This clone was observed a handful of times. The chain links TRBV11-3 to TRBJ2-7; the D gene is possibly TRBD1 (6 bases). Per germline, CDR1 SGHNT and CDR2 YENEEA. There are 14 residues in the CDR3. V was cut by 5 bases and J by 2 bases, with 13 bases left in between. DNA of the CDR3: TGTGCCAGCAGCCACGGTCAGGGGACCTACGAGCAGTACTTC. This gives the protein CASSHGQGTYEQYF. The full variable domain, its missing parts supplied by reference TRBV11-3 and TRBJ2-7, is EAGVVQSPRYKIIEKKQPVAFWCNPISGHNTLYWYLQNLGQGPELLIRYENEEAVDDSQLPKDRFSAERLKGVDSTLKIQPAELGDSAVYLCASSHGQGTYEQYFGPGTRLTVT.

The chain uses TRBV6-7 and TRBJ2-7; no clear D gene. TRBV6-7 is noted as an ORF with a role that remains uncertain. V was cut by 9 bases and J by 2 bases, with 14 bases left in between. The CDR3 runs to 13 residues. The CDR3 bases are TGTGCCAGACGAGACTCTCTCCCCTACGAGCAGTACTTC. Amino acids: CARRDSLPYEQYF.

The chain links TRBV5-6 to TRBJ1-4; maybe TRBD1 (5 bases). From germline, CDR1 is SGHDT and CDR2 YYEEEE. The CDR3 consists of 15 residues. V lost 1 base and J lost 8, with 15 bases in between. In DNA form, the CDR3 reads TGTGCCAGCAGCTTGAGGAACGGCGGGGCCGAAAAACTGTTTTTT. Its protein is CASSLRNGGAEKLFF.

The rearrangement uses TRBV5-6 and TRBJ2-7; D might be TRBD1 (6 bases). Between the trimmed V and J ends, which lost 4 bases and 0 bases, there was a span of 14 bases. Germline values: CDR1 SGHDT, CDR2 YYEEEE. CDR3 length equals 15 residues. The CDR3 coding sequence is TGTGCCAGCAGCCACGGACAGCTTCTCTCCTACGAGCAGTACGTC. It yields the protein CASSHGQLLSYEQYV.

The chain combines TRBV19 with TRBJ2-1; D is undetermined. Germline CDR1 is LNHDA and CDR2 is SQIVND (reference sequence). The CDR3 spans 13 residues. Trimming removed 3 bases from V and 5 bases from J, with 8 bases in between. The CDR3 spells CASSIGLNNEQFF. CDR3 DNA: TGTGCCAGTAGTATTGGCCTTAACAATGAGCAGTTCTTC.

The chain couples TRBV18 to TRBJ1-1; D is undetermined. The V and J ends lost 3 bases and 3 bases respectively, with 20 bases between them. The CDR3 is 17 residues long. In germline, CDR1 is KGHSH, CDR2 LQKENI. CDR3 DNA sequence: TGTGCCAGCTCACCGGGTGCTAGTAAGGTGTTGGACACTGAAGCTTTCTTT. Its translation is CASSPGASKVLDTEAFF. The full variable domain, in which reference TRBV18 and TRBJ1-1 provide the parts outside the CDR3, is NAGVMQNPRHLVRRRGQEARLRCSPMKGHSHVYWYRQLPEEGLKFMVYLQKENIIDESGMPKERFSAEFPKEGPSILRIQQVVRGDSAAYFCASSPGASKVLDTEAFFGQGTRLTVV.

This chain connects TRBV5-4 to TRBJ1-2, with a weak D call TRBD1 (6 bases). The CDR3 runs to 14 residues. V dropped 4 bases and J dropped 6 bases, with 16 bases sitting between them. Germline V gene lookup returns CDR1 SGHNT and CDR2 YYREEE (reference sequence). The CDR3 DNA sequence: TGTGCCAGCAGCCCCCAGACAGGAACAAATGGCTACACCTTC. As protein: CASSPQTGTNGYTF. The whole variable domain, filled in from reference TRBV5-4 and TRBJ1-2, reads ETGVTQSPTHLIKTRGQQVTLRCSSQSGHNTVSWYQQALGQGPQFIFQYYREEENGRGNFPPRFSGLQFPNYSSELNVNALELDDSALYLCASSPQTGTNGYTFGSGTRLTVV.

This clone was detected only a few times. This chain uses TRBV28 with TRBJ2-7; the match to TRBD1 covers 8 bases. Germline assignment: CDR1 MDHEN and CDR2 SYDVKM. The V and J ends lost 3 bases and 4 bases, in that order; junction bases with no gene match: 8. CDR3 length: 15 amino acids. The CDR3 nucleotides read TGTGCCAGCAGTTTTGGGGGGACAGGAGGATACGAGCAGTACTTC. Protein product: CASSFGGTGGYEQYF.

V and J are TRBV7-6 and TRBJ1-3, with a weak D call TRBD1 (6 bases). The V gene's germline CDR1 is SGHVS and CDR2 FNYEAQ. The CDR3 has 15 residues. Trimming cost V 2 bases and J 6 bases, with 14 bases left between them. The CDR3 sequence: CASSLLQGRENTIYF. The CDR3 region has the DNA TGTGCCAGCAGCTTACTCCAGGGGAGGGAAAACACCATATATTTT.

This chain uses TRBV7-9 with TRBJ2-3, with 9 nucleotides matching TRBD2. The CDR3 consists of 18 residues. J lost 6 bases, V lost 4 bases, and 17 bases had no gene match. Germline V gene lookup returns CDR1 SEHNR and CDR2 FQNEAQ (reference sequence). CDR3 protein: CASSSIGIAGGLWDTQYF. The CDR3 coding sequence is TGTGCCAGCAGCTCCATTGGGATCGCGGGGGGGCTTTGGGATACGCAGTATTTT.

Regarding this clone: The sample holds other DNA sequences that translate to the same CDR3. This sequence joins TRBV5-1 and TRBJ1-1; TRBD1 is a possible D gene (6 bases). Germline CDR1 is SGHRS and CDR2 is YFSETQ. Trimming took 0 bases from V and 8 from J, leaving 14 bases between them. The CDR3 length is 14 residues. Here the CDR3 reads CASSLGGGSGEAFF. DNA of the CDR3: TGCGCCAGCAGCTTGGGGGGGGGCTCAGGGGAAGCTTTCTTT. The variable domain in full, with the rest retrieved from reference TRBV5-1 and TRBJ1-1, is KAGVTQTPRYLIKTRGQQVTLSCSPISGHRSVSWYQQTPGQGLQFLFEYFSETQRNKGNFPGRFSGRQFSNSRSEMNVSTLELGDSALYLCASSLGGGSGEAFFGQGTRLTVV.

This clone occurred a few times. The gene calls are TRBV6-6 and TRBJ2-4; a possible D gene is TRBD2 (6 bases). There are 15 residues in the CDR3. Looked up from germline, CDR1 is MNHNY and CDR2 is SVGAGI (reference sequence). Trimming left V 5 bases short and J 2 bases short, with 13 bases between. CDR3 bases: TGTGCCAGCAGTACGGCCGGGGGATCCAAAAACATTCAGTACTTC. Its protein product is CASSTAGGSKNIQYF.

J is TRBJ1-6 and V is TRBV2, with TRBD1 matching over 9 bases. After removal of 5 bases from V and 7 bases from J, the junction contained 9 bases not matched to a gene. The CDR3 is made up of 16 amino acids. The germline gives CDR1 SNHLY, CDR2 FYNNEI. CDR3 coding DNA: TGTGCCAGCAGTCGAGACGGGACAGGGAACAATTCACCCCTCCACTTT. Translating gives CASSRDGTGNNSPLHF.

This clone was seen more than once but under ten times. This sequence joins TRBV5-6 and TRBJ2-5, with 10 bases lining up with TRBD2. V dropped 1 base and J dropped 4; count of bases not matched to a gene: 7. CDR3 length equals 16 residues. Looked up from germline, CDR1 is SGHDT and CDR2 is YYEEEE. The CDR3 reads CASSLLTGTSVETQYF. CDR3 in DNA: TGTGCCAGCAGCTTGCTCACCGGGACTAGCGTAGAGACCCAGTACTTC.